The 25 T cell receptor beta chains below all came from one sample that was sequenced in a study of CD8+CD57+ T cells in acquired aplastic anemia. Patients chosen for sequencing had CD8+CD57+ cells that had expanded, as shown by flow cytometry. Genomic DNA provided the template from which TCR beta VDJ and CDR3 profiles were obtained. TCRdb re-called the reads with MiXCR, one entry per CDR3 protein. The profile covers about 160,000 distinct CDR3 sequences, with about 64% appearing a single time and 45% to 60% taken by the ten largest. Input material: sorted CD4+, CD8+, or CD8+CD57+ T cells (not recorded which) from PBMCs. Receptors were obtained from a human donor with aplastic anemia.

This chain connects TRBV5-1 to TRBJ2-7, with D tentatively TRBD2 (7 bases). Germline-derived CDR1 and CDR2 are SGHRS and YFSETQ. V dropped 4 bases and J dropped 5 bases, with 19 bases sitting between them. The CDR3 consists of 15 residues. This CDR3 reads CASSQQGGGFDEQYF. The CDR3 DNA reads TGCGCCAGCAGCCAACAGGGAGGGGGATTCGACGAGCAGTACTTC.

The rearrangement uses TRBV7-2 and TRBJ2-1; 8 nucleotides line up with TRBD2. Germline CDR1 and CDR2: SGHTA and FQGNSA. The CDR3 is 14 residues long. Germline trimming cut 1 base from V and 12 bases from J; bases unmatched to any gene: 8. The CDR3 is CASSLGTSFSGQFF. The CDR3 DNA is TGTGCCAGCAGCTTAGGGACTAGCTTTTCCGGGCAGTTCTTC.

The chain has TRBV5-1 and TRBJ2-7; 8 bases are shared with TRBD1. The V and J ends lost 0 bases and 4 bases, in that order; junction bases with no gene match: 6. The germline gives CDR1 SGHRS, CDR2 YFSETQ. This CDR3 is built from 15 residues. CDR3 region: CASSLVAQGAYEQYF. The DNA for the CDR3 is TGCGCCAGCAGCTTGGTGGCGCAGGGGGCTTACGAGCAGTACTTC.

V and J are TRBV10-3 and TRBJ2-3; 10 nucleotides agree with TRBD2. CDR3 size: 15 residues. Germline CDR1 and CDR2: ENHRY and SYGVKD. V lost 6 bases and J lost 11; bases outside the gene matches: 14. CDR3 DNA: TGTGCCATCAGCGCCGGGACTAGCGACTACAATGAGCAGTATTTT. Amino acid sequence: CAISAGTSDYNEQYF.

The chain links TRBV2 to TRBJ2-1, with D perhaps matching TRBD1 (6 bases). The CDR3 has 16 amino acids. V shed 5 bases and J shed 4 bases, with 18 bases lying between them. The germline gives CDR1 SNHLY, CDR2 FYNNEI. Here the CDR3 DNA reads TGTGCCAGCAGTATCCGGGACATAATATTTTACAATGAGCAGTTCTTC. This translates into CASSIRDIIFYNEQFF.

This clonotype was found many times. This chain connects TRBV6-4 to TRBJ2-3, with 10 bases matching TRBD2. V lost 6 bases and J lost 2; bases outside the gene matches: 8. CDR1 and CDR2 (germline): MRHNA, SNTAGT. This CDR3 is 16 amino acids long. The CDR3 region is CASSEGLAQATDTQYF. Written as DNA, the CDR3 is TGTGCCAGCAGCGAGGGACTAGCGCAGGCCACAGATACGCAGTATTTT.

Only a few counts were recorded for this clonotype. The genes are TRBV7-9 and TRBJ1-4, with 12 positions matching TRBD1. The CDR3 length is 15 residues. Germline loops: CDR1 SEHNR, CDR2 FQNEAQ (reference sequence). Trimming took 5 bases from V and 7 from J; bases not matched to a gene: 5. CDR3 sequence: CASSRGTGGVEKLFF. The CDR3 coding sequence is TGTGCCAGCAGCCGAGGGACAGGGGGCGTTGAAAAACTGTTTTTT.

This clonotype was picked up a small number of times. V gene TRBV7-6 combines with J gene TRBJ2-7; TRBD2 matches 9 bases. The ends lost 5 bases at V and 4 bases at J; junction bases unmatched: 9. From germline, CDR1 is SGHVS and CDR2 FNYEAQ. The CDR3 contains 15 residues. Written as DNA, the CDR3 is TGTGCCAGCAGCGAAGCTGGACTAGCGCTATACGAGCAGTACTTC. It codes for CASSEAGLALYEQYF. The full variable domain, its missing parts supplied by reference TRBV7-6 and TRBJ2-7, is GAGVSQSPRYKVTKRGQDVALRCDPISGHVSLYWYRQALGQGPEFLTYFNYEAQQDKSGLPNDRFSAERPEGSISTLTIQRTEQRDSAMYRCASSEAGLALYEQYFGPGTRLTVT.

V is TRBV12-5 and J is TRBJ2-1; D is unresolved. Germline V gene data show CDR1 as LGHNT and CDR2 as FRNRAP. CDR3 length equals 9 residues. V dropped 6 bases and J dropped 10 bases, with 4 bases sitting between them. CDR3 region: CASGLEQFF. The CDR3 DNA follows: TGTGCTAGTGGCCTGGAGCAGTTCTTC.

The chain links TRBV12-3 or TRBV12-4 to TRBJ2-7; TRBD1 matches at 8 bases. J was trimmed by 2 bases and V by 4 bases; bases with no gene match: 7. This CDR3 spans 15 amino acids. CDR3 sequence reads: CASSSYPQGAYEQYF. CDR3 nucleotide sequence: TGTGCCAGCAGTTCCTACCCACAGGGGGCCTACGAGCAGTACTTC.

V is TRBV20-1 and J is TRBJ2-2; the D is unclear. The germline V and J ends were trimmed by 5 bases and 8 bases, with 9 bases remaining between them. This CDR3 has 11 residues. Germline CDR1 is DFQATT and CDR2 is SNEGSKA (reference sequence). This CDR3 is CSAPLEGELFF. CDR3 bases: TGCAGTGCTCCCTTGGAGGGGGAGCTGTTTTTT.

V usage is TRBV2 and J usage is TRBJ1-2, with unresolved D. The CDR3 loop spans 15 amino acids. Trimming stripped 6 bases from V and 8 bases from J, with 22 bases between. Germline CDR1 and CDR2: SNHLY and FYNNEI. CDR3 region: CASSEGPGDVYGYTF. The CDR3 nucleotides read TGTGCCAGCAGCGAGGGCCCAGGAGACGTGTACGGCTACACCTTC. The entire variable domain, with the rest obtained from reference TRBV2 and TRBJ1-2, is as follows: EPEVTQTPSHQVTQMGQEVILRCVPISNHLYFYWYRQILGQKVEFLVSFYNNEISEKSEIFDDQFSVERPDGSNFTLKIRSTKLEDSAMYFCASSEGPGDVYGYTFGSGTRLTVV.

This clonotype was recorded a few times. The rearrangement links TRBV24-1 to TRBJ2-7; 8 nucleotides line up with TRBD1. The V gene's germline CDR1 is KGHDR and CDR2 SFDVKD. The ends lost 4 bases at V and 2 bases at J; junction bases unmatched: 9. This CDR3 is built from 16 residues. DNA for the CDR3: TGTGCCACCAGTGACCCCGGGACAGGACCTCCCTACGAGCAGTACTTC. The encoded protein is CATSDPGTGPPYEQYF.

This chain links TRBV15 with TRBJ2-3; 9 bases match TRBD2. V was pared by 0 bases and J by 4 bases, with 14 bases of the junction left unmatched. Germline CDR1 is LNHNV and CDR2 is YYDKDF (reference sequence). The CDR3 sequence is 19 residues long. CDR3 region: CATSRERLGAGGGADTQYF. The CDR3 coding sequence is TGTGCCACCAGCAGAGAACGATTGGGAGCGGGGGGCGGCGCAGATACGCAGTATTTT.

With regard to this clonotype: Relative to the germline gene, one junction end is altered; a read error may explain this. The chain combines TRBV10-1 with TRBJ2-7, with D possibly called TRBD1 or TRBD2 (5 bases each). Looked up from germline, CDR1 is WNHNN and CDR2 is SYGVQD (reference sequence). The CDR3 has 12 residues. The CDR3 loop is CASTNLRRGVLF. The DNA for the CDR3 is TGCGCCAGCACGAACCTTCGAAGGGGAGTCCTCTTC.

The chain has TRBV29-1 and TRBJ2-1; 11 bases fit TRBD2. Per germline, CDR1 SQVTM and CDR2 ANQGSEA. The ends lost 8 bases at V and 4 bases at J; junction bases unmatched: 7. The CDR3 contains 14 residues. The CDR3, as DNA: TGCAGCTTAACTACTAGCGGGAGTTACAATGAGCAGTTCTTC. As protein: CSLTTSGSYNEQFF.

This clonotype appeared once. The V call is TRBV19, the J call TRBJ2-1, with D perhaps matching TRBD2 (5 bases). Germline V gives CDR1 LNHDA, CDR2 SQIVND (reference sequence). This CDR3 has 14 residues. V shed 3 bases and J shed 8 bases, with 14 bases lying between them. Written as DNA, the CDR3 is TGTGCCAGTAGTATCCCCCGGGGAGTGGATGAGCAGTTCTTC. Its translation: CASSIPRGVDEQFF.

This chain's CDR3 is CASSLDLGLNTEAFF. CDR3 coding DNA: TGTGCCAGCAGCTTAGATTTAGGCCTGAACACTGAAGCTTTCTTT. The V and J genes are TRBV7-9 and TRBJ1-1; no clear D gene. The length of the CDR3 is 15 residues. The V end lost 1 base, the J end lost 0 bases, and 9 bases lay between the germline ends. The germline CDR1 and CDR2 sequences are SEHNR and FQNEAQ (reference sequence).

The chain employs TRBV5-1 and TRBJ2-7; TRBD2 aligns across 7 bases. Trimming cost V 6 bases and J 0 bases; bases outside gene matches: 6. This CDR3 has 14 residues. CDR1 is SGHRS and CDR2 is YFSETQ in the germline V gene. CDR3 coding DNA: TGCGCCAGCAACCCGGGGGGTTCCTCCTACGAGCAGTACTTC. Protein product: CASNPGGSSYEQYF.

This clonotype was seen repeatedly, ten times or more. V is TRBV29-1 and J is TRBJ2-7, with no clear D. The CDR3 spans 14 residues. V lost 1 base to trimming and J lost 7 bases, with 17 bases between them. CDR1 is SQVTM and CDR2 is ANQGSEA in the germline V gene. CDR3 sequence: CSVEGVSLGREQYF. The CDR3 nucleotides are TGCAGCGTTGAAGGGGTCAGCCTGGGAAGGGAGCAGTACTTC.

The gene calls are TRBV10-3 and TRBJ2-7; 7 bases match TRBD2. Germline V CDR1 and CDR2: ENHRY, SYGVKD. The CDR3 runs to 14 residues. With 8 bases clipped from V and 2 bases from J, the junction kept 9 bases outside the gene matches. In nucleotides, the CDR3 is TGTGCCATCGGTACGACGACTAGCACCTACGAGCAGTACTTC. Encoded protein: CAIGTTTSTYEQYF.

This clonotype was seen just once. This chain joins TRBV2 and TRBJ1-4; 10 positions agree with TRBD1. V dropped 3 bases and J dropped 7; count of bases not matched to a gene: 8. The V gene's germline CDR1 is SNHLY and CDR2 FYNNEI. The CDR3 covers 16 residues. The CDR3 DNA follows: TGTGCCAGCAGTGAGGTGGCAGGGACAGGGGTTGAAAAACTGTTTTTT. Amino acids: CASSEVAGTGVEKLFF.

The V and J genes are TRBV12-3 or TRBV12-4 and TRBJ2-5, with TRBD2 matching over 8 bases. This CDR3 is 16 amino acids long. V lost 6 bases and J lost 1; bases outside the gene matches: 10. For the CDR3, the DNA is TGTGCCAGCAGGGTCACTAGCGGAGGACGCCAAGAGACCCAGTACTTC. It codes for CASRVTSGGRQETQYF.

The chain uses TRBV29-1 and TRBJ2-5; D possibly corresponds to TRBD1 (5 bases). Trimming removed 4 bases at V and 2 bases at J, with 8 bases between. Germline lookup yields CDR1 SQVTM and CDR2 ANQGSEA. This CDR3 contains 12 residues. The CDR3 nucleotides are TGCAGCGTTGGGGCAGGGCAAGAGACCCAGTACTTC. Translation: CSVGAGQETQYF.

This clonotype was picked up a small number of times. The chain combines TRBV7-9 with TRBJ2-1; the match to TRBD2 covers 9 bases. Germline V gives CDR1 SEHNR, CDR2 FQNEAQ (reference sequence). The ends lost 4 bases at V and 4 bases at J; junction bases unmatched: 5. CDR3 size: 15 residues. CDR3 protein: CASSSVTSGYNEQFF. CDR3 DNA sequence: TGTGCCAGCAGCTCCGTGACTAGCGGATACAATGAGCAGTTCTTC.